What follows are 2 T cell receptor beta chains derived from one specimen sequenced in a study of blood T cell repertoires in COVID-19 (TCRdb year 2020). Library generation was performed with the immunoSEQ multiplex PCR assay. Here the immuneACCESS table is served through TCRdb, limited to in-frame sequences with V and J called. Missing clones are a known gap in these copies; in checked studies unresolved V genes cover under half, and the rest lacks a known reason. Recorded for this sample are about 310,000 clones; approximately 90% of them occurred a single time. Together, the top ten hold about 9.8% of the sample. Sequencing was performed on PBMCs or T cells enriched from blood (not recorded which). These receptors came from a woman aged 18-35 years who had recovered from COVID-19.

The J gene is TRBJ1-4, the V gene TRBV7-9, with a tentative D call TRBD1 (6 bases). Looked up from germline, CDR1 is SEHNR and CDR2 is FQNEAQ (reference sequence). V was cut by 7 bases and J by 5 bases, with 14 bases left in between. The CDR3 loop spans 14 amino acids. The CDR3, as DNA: TGTGCCAGCACCCCGAAGGGGGGGAATGAAAAACTGTTTTTT. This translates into CASTPKGGNEKLFF. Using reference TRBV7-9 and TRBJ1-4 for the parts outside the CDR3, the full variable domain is DTGVSQNPRHKITKRGQNVTFRCDPISEHNRLYWYRQTLGQGPEFLTYFQNEAQLEKSRLLSDRFSAERPKGSFSTLEIQRTEQGDSAMYLCASTPKGGNEKLFFGSGTQLSVL.

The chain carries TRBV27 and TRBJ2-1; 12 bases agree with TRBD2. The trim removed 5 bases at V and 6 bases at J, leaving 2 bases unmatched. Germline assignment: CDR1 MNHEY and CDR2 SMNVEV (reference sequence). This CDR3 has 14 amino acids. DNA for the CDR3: TGTGCCAGCAGTACTAGCGGGAGGATCAATGAGCAGTTCTTC. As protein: CASSTSGRINEQFF.